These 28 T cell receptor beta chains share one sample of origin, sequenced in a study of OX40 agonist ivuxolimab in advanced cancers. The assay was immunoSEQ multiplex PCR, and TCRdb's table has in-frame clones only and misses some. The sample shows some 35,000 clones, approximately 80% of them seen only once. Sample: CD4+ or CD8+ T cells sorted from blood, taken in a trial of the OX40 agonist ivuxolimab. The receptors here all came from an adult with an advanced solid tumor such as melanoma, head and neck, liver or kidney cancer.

The CDR3 loop reads CASSIVGHQPQHF. CDR3 bases: TGTGCCAGTAGTATAGTTGGGCATCAGCCCCAGCATTTT. The V and J genes are TRBV19 and TRBJ1-5; the D is unclear. The CDR3 consists of 13 residues. Germline V gene sequence: CDR1 LNHDA, CDR2 SQIVND (reference sequence). V was cut by 1 base and J by 5 bases, with 6 bases left in between. Full variable domain (rest looked up from reference TRBV19 and TRBJ1-5): DGGITQSPKYLFRKEGQNVTLSCEQNLNHDAMYWYRQDPGQGLRLIYYSQIVNDFQKGDIAEGYSVSREKKESFPLTVTSAQKNPTAFYLCASSIVGHQPQHFGDGTRLSIL.

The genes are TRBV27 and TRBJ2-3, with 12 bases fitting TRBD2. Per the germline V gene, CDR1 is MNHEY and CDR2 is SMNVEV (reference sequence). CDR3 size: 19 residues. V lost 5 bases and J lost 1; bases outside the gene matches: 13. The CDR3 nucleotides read TGTGCCAGCAGTCCACCATCATGGGCTAGCGGGAGGGGCACAGATACGCAGTATTTT. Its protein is CASSPPSWASGRGTDTQYF.

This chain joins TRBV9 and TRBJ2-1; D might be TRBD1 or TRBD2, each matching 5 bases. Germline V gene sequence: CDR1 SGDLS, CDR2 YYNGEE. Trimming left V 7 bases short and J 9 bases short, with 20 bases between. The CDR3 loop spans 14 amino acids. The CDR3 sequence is CASEQGVGESEQFF. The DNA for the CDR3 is TGTGCCAGCGAGCAAGGGGTAGGGGAGAGTGAGCAGTTCTTC. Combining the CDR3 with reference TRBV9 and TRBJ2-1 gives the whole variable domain DSGVTQTPKHLITATGQRVTLRCSPRSGDLSVYWYQQSLDQGLQFLIQYYNGEERAKGNILERFSAQQFPDLHSELNLSSLELGDSALYFCASEQGVGESEQFFGPGTRLTVL.

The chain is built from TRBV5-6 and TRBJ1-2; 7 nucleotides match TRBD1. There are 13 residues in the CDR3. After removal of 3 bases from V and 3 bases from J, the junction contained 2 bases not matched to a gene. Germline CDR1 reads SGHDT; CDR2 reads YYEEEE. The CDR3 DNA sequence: TGTGCCAGCAGCTCTACAGGGGACTATGGCTACACCTTC. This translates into CASSSTGDYGYTF. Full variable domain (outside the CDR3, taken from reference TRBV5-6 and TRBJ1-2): DAGVTQSPTHLIKTRGQQVTLRCSPKSGHDTVSWYQQALGQGPQFIFQYYEEEERQRGNFPDRFSGHQFPNYSSELNVNALLLGDSALYLCASSSTGDYGYTFGSGTRLTVV.

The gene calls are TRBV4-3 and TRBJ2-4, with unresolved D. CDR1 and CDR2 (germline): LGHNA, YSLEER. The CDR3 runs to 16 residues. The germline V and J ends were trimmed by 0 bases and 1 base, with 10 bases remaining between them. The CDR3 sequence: CASSQEPSGAKNIQYF. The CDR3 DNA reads TGCGCCAGCAGCCAAGAACCCTCCGGGGCCAAAAACATTCAGTACTTC.

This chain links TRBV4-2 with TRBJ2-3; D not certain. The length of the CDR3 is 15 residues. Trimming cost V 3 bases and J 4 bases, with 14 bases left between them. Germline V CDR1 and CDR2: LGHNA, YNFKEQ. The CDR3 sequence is CASSHEATSADTQYF. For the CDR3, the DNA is TGTGCCAGCAGCCACGAAGCAACATCCGCAGATACGCAGTATTTT.

The chain's CDR3 is CASSLDLRQGGTQYF. The CDR3 coding sequence is TGTGCCAGCAGCTTAGATTTAAGGCAGGGAGGCACCCAGTACTTC. The V call is TRBV7-8, the J call TRBJ2-5; D may be TRBD2 (6 bases). V lost 1 base to trimming and J lost 8 bases, with 17 bases between them. CDR1 and CDR2 from the germline V gene are SGHVS and FQNEAQ. CDR3 length: 15 residues.

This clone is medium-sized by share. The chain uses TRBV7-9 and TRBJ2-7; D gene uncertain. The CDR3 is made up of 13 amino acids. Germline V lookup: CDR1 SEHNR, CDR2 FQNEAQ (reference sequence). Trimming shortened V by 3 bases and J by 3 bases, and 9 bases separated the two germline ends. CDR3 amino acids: CASSFPGFYEQYF. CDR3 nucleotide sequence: TGTGCCAGCAGCTTCCCCGGGTTCTACGAGCAGTACTTC.

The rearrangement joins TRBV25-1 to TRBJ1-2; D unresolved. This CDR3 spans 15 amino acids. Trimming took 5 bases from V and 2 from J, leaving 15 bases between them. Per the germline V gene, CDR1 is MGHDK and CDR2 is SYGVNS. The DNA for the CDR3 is TGTGCCAGCAGTTATATGACGGGATCGAACTATGGCTACACCTTC. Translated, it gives CASSYMTGSNYGYTF.

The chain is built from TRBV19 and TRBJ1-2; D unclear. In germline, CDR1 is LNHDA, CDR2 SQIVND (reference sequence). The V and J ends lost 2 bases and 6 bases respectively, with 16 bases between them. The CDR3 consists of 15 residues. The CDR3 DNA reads TGTGCCAGTAGTATAACCCCCGGTGCCTCGGATGGCTACACCTTC. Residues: CASSITPGASDGYTF.

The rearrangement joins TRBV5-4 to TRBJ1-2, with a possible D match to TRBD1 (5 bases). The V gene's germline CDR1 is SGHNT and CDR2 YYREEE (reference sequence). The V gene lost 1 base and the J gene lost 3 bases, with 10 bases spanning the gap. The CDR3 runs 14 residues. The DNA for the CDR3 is TGTGCCAGCAGCTTGCCAAGGGACGACTATGGCTACACCTTC. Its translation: CASSLPRDDYGYTF.

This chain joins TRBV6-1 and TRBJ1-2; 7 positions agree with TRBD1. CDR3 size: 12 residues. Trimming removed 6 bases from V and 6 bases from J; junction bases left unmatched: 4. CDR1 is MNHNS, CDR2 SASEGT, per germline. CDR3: CASRRQGHGYTF. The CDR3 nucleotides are TGTGCCAGCAGGAGACAGGGTCATGGCTACACCTTC.

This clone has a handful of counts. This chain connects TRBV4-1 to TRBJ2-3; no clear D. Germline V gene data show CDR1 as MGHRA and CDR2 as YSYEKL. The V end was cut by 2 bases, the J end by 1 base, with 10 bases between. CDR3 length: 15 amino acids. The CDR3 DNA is TGCGCCAGCAGCCAACCTGACAAGGGCACAGATACGCAGTATTTT. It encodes CASSQPDKGTDTQYF.

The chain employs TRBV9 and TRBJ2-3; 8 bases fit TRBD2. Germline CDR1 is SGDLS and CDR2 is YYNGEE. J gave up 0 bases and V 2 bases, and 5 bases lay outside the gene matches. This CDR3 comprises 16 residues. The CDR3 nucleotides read TGTGCCAGCAGCGTGAGGTCGGGGGGGAGCACAGATACGCAGTATTTT. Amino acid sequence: CASSVRSGGSTDTQYF.

CDR3 protein: CAVPGAFLEQYF. The CDR3 DNA sequence: TGTGCCGTCCCTGGAGCCTTCCTCGAGCAGTACTTC. The V gene is TRBV7-9, the J gene TRBJ2-5, with D unclear. The J call may be wrong; the DNA end is better matched by TRBJ2-7. The CDR3 extends over 12 amino acids. Germline CDR1 is SEHNR and CDR2 is FQNEAQ (reference sequence).

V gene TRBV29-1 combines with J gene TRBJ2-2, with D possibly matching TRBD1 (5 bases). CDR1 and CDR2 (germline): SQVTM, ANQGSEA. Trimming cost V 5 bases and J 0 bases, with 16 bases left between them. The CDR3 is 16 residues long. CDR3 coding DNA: TGCAGCGTTCTCCCTTTACGGACAACGAACACCGGGGAGCTGTTTTTT. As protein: CSVLPLRTTNTGELFF.

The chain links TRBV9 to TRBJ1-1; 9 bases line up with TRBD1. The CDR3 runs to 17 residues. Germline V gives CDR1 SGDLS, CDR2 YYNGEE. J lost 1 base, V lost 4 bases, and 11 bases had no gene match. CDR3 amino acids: CASSPPPGTGWNTEAFF. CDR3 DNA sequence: TGTGCCAGCAGCCCACCCCCCGGGACAGGGTGGAACACTGAAGCTTTCTTT.

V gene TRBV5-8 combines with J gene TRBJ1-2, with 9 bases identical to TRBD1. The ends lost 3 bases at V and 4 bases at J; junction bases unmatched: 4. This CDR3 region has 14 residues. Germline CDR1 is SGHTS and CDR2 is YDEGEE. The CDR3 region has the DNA TGTGCCAGCAGCTGGGACAGGGCCCTCTATGGCTACACCTTC. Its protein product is CASSWDRALYGYTF.

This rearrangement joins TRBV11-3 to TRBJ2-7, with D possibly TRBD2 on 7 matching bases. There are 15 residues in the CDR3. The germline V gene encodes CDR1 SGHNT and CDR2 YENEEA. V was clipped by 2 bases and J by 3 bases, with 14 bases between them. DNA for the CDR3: TGTGCCAGCAGCTTAAGGACGGGGGGCCTCTACGAGCAGTACTTC. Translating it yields CASSLRTGGLYEQYF. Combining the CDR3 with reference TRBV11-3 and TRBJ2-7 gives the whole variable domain EAGVVQSPRYKIIEKKQPVAFWCNPISGHNTLYWYLQNLGQGPELLIRYENEEAVDDSQLPKDRFSAERLKGVDSTLKIQPAELGDSAVYLCASSLRTGGLYEQYFGPGTRLTVT.

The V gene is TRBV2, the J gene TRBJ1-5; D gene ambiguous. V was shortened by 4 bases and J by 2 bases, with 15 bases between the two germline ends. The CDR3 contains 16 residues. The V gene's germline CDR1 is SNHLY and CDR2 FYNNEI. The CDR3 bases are TGTGCCAGCAGTGGGGAGCAAACAATCGGCAATCAGCCCCAGCATTTT. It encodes CASSGEQTIGNQPQHF.

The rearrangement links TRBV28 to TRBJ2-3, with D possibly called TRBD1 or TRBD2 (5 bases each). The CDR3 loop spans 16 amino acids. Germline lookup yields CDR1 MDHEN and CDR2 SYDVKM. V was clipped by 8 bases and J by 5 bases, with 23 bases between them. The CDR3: CASASPGTVEGDTQYF. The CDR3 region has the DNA TGTGCCAGCGCCTCCCCCGGGACCGTGGAAGGAGATACGCAGTATTTT.

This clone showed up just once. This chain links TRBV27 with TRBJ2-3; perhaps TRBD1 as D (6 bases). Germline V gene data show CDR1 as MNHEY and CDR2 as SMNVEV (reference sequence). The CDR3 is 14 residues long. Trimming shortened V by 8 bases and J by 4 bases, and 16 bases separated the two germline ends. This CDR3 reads CASQSGTLADTQYF. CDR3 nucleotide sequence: TGTGCCAGCCAATCCGGGACACTAGCAGATACGCAGTATTTT.

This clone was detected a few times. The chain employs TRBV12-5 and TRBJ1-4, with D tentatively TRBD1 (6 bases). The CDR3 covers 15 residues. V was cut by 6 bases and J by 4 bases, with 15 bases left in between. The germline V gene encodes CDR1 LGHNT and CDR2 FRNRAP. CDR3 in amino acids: CASGQGRDLNEKLFF. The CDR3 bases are TGTGCTAGTGGCCAGGGGAGGGACCTTAATGAAAAACTGTTTTTT.

CDR3 residues: CASSSSGTGEETQYF. The DNA of the CDR3 is TGTGCCAGCAGCTCTTCCGGGACAGGGGAAGAGACCCAGTACTTC. The V and J genes are TRBV11-3 and TRBJ2-5; 10 bases are shared with TRBD1. The V segment lost 4 bases and the J segment 3 bases; nucleotides outside the gene matches: 5. The CDR3 is made up of 15 amino acids. Looked up from germline, CDR1 is SGHNT and CDR2 is YENEEA.

For the CDR3, the DNA is TGCGCCAGCAGCCAATCACCGGGACAGGTAATCTACGAGCAGTACTTC. Its protein product is CASSQSPGQVIYEQYF. The chain combines TRBV4-1 with TRBJ2-7; the match to TRBD1 covers 8 bases. The CDR3 has 16 amino acids. CDR1 is MGHRA and CDR2 is YSYEKL in the germline V gene. Trimming at V came to 2 bases and at J to 3 bases, leaving 9 bases not matched to a gene.

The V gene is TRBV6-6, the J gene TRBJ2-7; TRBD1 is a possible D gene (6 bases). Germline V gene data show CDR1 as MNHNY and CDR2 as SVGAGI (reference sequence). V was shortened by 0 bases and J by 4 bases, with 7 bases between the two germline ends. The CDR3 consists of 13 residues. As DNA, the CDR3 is TGTGCCAGCAGTTACTCGAGGGGGTACGAGCAGTACTTC. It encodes CASSYSRGYEQYF.

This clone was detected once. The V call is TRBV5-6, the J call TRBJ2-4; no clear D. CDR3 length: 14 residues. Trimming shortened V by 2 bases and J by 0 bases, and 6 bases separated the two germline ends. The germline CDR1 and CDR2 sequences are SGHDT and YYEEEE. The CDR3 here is CASSFTTAKNIQYF. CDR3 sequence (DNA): TGTGCCAGCAGCTTCACGACAGCCAAAAACATTCAGTACTTC.

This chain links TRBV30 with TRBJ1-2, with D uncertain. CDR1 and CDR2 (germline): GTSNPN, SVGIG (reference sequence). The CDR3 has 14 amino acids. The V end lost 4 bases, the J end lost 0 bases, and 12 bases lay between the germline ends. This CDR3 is CAWTNGGTNYGYTF. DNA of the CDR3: TGTGCCTGGACAAACGGAGGAACTAACTATGGCTACACCTTC.